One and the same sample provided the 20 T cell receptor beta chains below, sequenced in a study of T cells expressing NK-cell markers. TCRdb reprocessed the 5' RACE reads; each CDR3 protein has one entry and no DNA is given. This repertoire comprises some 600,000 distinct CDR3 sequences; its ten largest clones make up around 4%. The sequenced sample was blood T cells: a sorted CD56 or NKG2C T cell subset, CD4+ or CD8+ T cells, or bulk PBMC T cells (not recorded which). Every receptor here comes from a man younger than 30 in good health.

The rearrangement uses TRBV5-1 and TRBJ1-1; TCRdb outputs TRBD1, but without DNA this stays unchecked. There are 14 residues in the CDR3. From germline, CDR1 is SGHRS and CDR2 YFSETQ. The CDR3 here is CASSPPTGGFEAFF.

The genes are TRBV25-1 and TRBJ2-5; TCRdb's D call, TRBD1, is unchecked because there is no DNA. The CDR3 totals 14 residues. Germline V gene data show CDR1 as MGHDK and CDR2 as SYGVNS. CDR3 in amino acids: CASSDWGPGETQYF.

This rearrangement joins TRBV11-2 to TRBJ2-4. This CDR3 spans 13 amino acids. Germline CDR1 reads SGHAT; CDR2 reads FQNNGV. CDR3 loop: CASSLRGENIQYF.

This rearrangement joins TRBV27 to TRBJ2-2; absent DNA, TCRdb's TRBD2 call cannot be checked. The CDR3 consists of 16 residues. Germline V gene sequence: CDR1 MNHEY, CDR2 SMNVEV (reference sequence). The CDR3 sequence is CASSFRGRVNTGELFF.

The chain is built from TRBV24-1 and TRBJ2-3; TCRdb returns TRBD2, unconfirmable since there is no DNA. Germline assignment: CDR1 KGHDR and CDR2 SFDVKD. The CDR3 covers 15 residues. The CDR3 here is CATSVASALPDTQYF.

The CDR3 spells CASSHKPGGQTYEQYF. This chain connects TRBV7-2 to TRBJ2-7; TCRdb returns TRBD1, unconfirmable since there is no DNA. The CDR3 has 16 residues. The germline V gene encodes CDR1 SGHTA and CDR2 FQGNSA.

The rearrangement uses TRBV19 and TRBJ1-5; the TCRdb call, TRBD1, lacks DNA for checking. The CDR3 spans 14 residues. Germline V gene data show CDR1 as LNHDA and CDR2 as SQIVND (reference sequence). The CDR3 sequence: CASSRQGTGQPQHF.

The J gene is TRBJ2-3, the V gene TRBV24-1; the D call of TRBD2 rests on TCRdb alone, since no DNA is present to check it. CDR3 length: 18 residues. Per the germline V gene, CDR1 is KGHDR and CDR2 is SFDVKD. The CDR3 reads CATSGRGALAGVLDTQYF.

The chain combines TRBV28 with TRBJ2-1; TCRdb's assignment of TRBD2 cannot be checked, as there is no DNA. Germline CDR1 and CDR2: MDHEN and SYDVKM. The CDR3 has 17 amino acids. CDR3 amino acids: CASSSVLAGPSYNEQFF.

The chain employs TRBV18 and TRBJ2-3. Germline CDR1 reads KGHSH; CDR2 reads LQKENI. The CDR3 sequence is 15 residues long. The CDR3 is CASSPVILNTDTQYF.

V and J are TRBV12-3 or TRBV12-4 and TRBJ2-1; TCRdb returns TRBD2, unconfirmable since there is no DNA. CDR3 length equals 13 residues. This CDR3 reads CATGLAGGNEQFF.

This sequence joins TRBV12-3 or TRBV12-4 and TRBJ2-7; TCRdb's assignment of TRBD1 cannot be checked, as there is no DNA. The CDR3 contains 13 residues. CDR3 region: CASRQGAGYEQYF.

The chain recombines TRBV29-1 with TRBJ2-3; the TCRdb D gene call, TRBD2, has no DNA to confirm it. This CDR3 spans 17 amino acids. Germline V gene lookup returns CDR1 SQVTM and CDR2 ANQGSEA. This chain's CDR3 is CSVSRLAGVGSTDTQYF.

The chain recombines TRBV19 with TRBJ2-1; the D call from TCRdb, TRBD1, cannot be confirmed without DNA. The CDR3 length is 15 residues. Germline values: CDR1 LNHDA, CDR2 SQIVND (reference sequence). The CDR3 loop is CASSPREANYNEQFF.

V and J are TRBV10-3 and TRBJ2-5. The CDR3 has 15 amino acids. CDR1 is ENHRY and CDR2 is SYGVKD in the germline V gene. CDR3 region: CAISGKTGDQETQYF.

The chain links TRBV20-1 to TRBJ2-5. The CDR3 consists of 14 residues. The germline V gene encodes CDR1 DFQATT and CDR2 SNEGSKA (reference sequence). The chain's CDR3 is CSAPTGGSQETQYF.

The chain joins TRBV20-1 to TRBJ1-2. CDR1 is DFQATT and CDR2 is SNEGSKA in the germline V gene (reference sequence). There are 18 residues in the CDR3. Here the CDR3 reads CSAEGGGAAETNLYGYTF.

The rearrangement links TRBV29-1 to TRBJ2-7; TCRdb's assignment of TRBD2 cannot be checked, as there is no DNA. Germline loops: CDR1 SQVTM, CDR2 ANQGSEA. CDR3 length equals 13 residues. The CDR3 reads CSVVGGTSYEQYF.

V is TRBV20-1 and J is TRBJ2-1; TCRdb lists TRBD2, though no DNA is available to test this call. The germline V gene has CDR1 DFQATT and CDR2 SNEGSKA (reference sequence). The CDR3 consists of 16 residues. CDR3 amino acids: CSAYTAKLAGGYEQFF.

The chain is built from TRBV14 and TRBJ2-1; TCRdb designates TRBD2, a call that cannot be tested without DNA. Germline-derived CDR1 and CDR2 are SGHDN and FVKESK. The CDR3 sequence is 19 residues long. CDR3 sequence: CASSQEPGLAGGSYNEQFF.